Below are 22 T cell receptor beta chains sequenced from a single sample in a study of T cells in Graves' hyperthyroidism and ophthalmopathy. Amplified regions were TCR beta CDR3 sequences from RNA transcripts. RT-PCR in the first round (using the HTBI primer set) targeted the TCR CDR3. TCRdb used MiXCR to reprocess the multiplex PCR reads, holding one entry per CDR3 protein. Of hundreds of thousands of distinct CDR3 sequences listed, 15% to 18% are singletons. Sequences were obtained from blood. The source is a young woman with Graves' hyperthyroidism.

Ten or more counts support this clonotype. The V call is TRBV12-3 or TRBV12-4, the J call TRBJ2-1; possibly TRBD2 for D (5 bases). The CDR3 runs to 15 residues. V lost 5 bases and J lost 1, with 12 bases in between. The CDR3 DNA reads TGTGCCAGCAGTCCCCGTAGCGATTCCTACAATGAGCAGTTCTTC. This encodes CASSPRSDSYNEQFF.

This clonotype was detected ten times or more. The CDR3 here is CASSLGLQETQYF. For the CDR3, the DNA is TGTGCCAGCAGCTTAGGACTACAAGAGACCCAGTACTTC. The chain is built from TRBV7-2 and TRBJ2-5, with a weak D call TRBD2 (5 bases). The V gene lost 1 base and the J gene lost 2 bases, with 5 bases spanning the gap. CDR3 length: 13 residues. The germline V gene has CDR1 SGHTA and CDR2 FQGNSA. The entire variable domain, with the rest obtained from reference TRBV7-2 and TRBJ2-5, is as follows: GAGVSQSPSNKVTEKGKDVELRCDPISGHTALYWYRQSLGQGLEFLIYFQGNSAPDKSGLPSDRFSAERTGGSVSTLTIQRTQQEDSAVYLCASSLGLQETQYFGPGTRLLVL.

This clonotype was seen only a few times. Here the CDR3 reads CATSVGGRPNTGELFF. In DNA form, the CDR3 reads TGTGCCACCAGTGTGGGGGGGAGGCCGAACACCGGGGAGCTGTTTTTT. The genes are TRBV24-1 and TRBJ2-2, with 7 bases that match TRBD2. Germline loops: CDR1 KGHDR, CDR2 SFDVKD. The V segment lost 5 bases and the J segment 0 bases; nucleotides outside the gene matches: 5. The CDR3 spans 16 residues.

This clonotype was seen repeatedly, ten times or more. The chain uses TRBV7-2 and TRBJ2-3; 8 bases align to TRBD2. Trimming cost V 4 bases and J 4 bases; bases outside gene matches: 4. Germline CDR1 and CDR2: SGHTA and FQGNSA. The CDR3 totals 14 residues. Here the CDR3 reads CASSSGGNPDTQYF. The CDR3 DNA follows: TGTGCCAGCAGCTCGGGGGGGAACCCAGATACGCAGTATTTT.

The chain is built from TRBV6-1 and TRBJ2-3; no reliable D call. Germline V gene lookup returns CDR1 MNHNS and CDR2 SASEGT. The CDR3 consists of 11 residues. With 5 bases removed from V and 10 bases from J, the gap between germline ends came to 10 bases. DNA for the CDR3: TGTGCCAGCAGTTTAAGATGGGCGCAGTATTTT. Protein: CASSLRWAQYF.

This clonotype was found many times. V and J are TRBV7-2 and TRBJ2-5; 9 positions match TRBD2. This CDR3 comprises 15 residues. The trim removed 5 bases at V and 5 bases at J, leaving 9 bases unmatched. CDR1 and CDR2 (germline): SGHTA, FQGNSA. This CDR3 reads CASSPTGAGGETQYF. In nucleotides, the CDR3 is TGTGCCAGCAGCCCGACCGGGGCGGGGGGGGAGACCCAGTACTTC.

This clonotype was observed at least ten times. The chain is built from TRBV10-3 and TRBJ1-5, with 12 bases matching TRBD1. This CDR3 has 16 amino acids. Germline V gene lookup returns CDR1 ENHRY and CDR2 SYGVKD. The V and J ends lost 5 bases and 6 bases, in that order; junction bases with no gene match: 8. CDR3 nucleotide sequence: TGTGCCATCAGTCGGGACAGGGGGCGCGTAGGTCAGCCCCAGCATTTT. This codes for CAISRDRGRVGQPQHF.

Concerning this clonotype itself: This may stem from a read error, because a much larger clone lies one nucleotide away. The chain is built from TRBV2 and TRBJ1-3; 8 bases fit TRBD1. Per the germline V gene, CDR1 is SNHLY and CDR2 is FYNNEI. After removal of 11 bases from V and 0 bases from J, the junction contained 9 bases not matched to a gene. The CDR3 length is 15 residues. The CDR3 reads CAGTGQGLSGNTIYF. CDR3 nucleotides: TGTGCCGGCACCGGACAGGGCCTCTCTGGAAACACCATATATTTT.

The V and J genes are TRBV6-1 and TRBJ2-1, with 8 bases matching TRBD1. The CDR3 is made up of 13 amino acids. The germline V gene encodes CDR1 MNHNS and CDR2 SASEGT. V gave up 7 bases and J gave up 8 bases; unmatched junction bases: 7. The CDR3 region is CASTRTGSDEQFF. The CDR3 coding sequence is TGTGCCAGCACCAGGACAGGGAGCGATGAGCAGTTCTTC.

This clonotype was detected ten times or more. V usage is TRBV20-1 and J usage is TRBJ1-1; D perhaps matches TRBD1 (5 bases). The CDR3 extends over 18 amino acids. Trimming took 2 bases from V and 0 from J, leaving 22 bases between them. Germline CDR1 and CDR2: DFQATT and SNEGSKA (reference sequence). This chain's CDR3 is CSARPIVRNGAMNTEAFF. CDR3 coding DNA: TGCAGTGCTAGACCAATAGTCCGAAATGGGGCGATGAACACTGAAGCTTTCTTT.

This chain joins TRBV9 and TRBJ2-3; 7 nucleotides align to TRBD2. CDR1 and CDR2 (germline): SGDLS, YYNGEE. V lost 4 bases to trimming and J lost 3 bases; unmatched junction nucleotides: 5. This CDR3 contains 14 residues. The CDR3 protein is CASSTRLATDTQYF. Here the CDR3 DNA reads TGTGCCAGCAGCACGAGACTAGCAACAGATACGCAGTATTTT.

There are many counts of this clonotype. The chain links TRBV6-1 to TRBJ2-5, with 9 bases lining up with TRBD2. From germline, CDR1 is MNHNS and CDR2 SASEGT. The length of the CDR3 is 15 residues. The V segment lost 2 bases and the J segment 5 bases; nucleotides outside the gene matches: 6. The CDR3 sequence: CASSENRGRVETQYF. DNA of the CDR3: TGTGCCAGCAGTGAAAATCGCGGGAGGGTTGAGACCCAGTACTTC.

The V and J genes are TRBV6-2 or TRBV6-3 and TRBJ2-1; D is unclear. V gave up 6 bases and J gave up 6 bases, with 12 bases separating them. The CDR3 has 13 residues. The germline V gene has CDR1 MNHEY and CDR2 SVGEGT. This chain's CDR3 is CASSRLRLNEQFF. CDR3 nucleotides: TGTGCCAGCAGCCGGTTGCGTCTCAATGAGCAGTTCTTC.

CDR3 in amino acids: CASSGQGVGELFF. CDR3 nucleotide sequence: TGTGCCAGTTCGGGACAGGGAGTCGGGGAGCTGTTTTTT. The rearrangement joins TRBV19 to TRBJ2-2; 9 bases agree with TRBD1. CDR3 size: 13 residues. Germline CDR1 LNHDA, CDR2 SQIVND (reference sequence). J gave up 7 bases and V 8 bases, and 5 bases lay outside the gene matches.

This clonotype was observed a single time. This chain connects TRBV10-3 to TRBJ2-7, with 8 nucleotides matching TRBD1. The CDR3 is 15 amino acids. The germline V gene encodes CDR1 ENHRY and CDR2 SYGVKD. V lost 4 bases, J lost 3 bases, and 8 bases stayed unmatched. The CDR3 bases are TGTGCCATCAGTGGAGGGGGACAGGATAGCTACGAGCAGTACTTC. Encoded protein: CAISGGGQDSYEQYF.

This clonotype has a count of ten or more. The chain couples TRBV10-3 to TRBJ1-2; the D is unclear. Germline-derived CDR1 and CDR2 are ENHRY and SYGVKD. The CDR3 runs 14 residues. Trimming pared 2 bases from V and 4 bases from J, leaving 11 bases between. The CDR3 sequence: CAISERLGIYGYTF. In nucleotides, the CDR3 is TGTGCCATCAGTGAGAGGCTGGGAATCTATGGCTACACCTTC.

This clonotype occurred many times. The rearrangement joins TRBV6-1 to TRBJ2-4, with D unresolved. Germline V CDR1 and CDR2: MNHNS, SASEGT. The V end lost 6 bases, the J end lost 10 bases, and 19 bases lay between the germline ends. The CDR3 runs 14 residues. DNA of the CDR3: TGTGCCAGCAGCTTCGGACGCCCGGGCGCAATTCAGTACTTC. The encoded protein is CASSFGRPGAIQYF.

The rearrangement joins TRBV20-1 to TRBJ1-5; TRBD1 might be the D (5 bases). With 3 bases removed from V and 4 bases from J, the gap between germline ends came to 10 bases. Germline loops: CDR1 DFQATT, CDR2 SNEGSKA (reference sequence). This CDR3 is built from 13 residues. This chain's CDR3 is CSASWGGNQPQHF. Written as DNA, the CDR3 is TGCAGTGCTAGCTGGGGGGGGAATCAGCCCCAGCATTTT.

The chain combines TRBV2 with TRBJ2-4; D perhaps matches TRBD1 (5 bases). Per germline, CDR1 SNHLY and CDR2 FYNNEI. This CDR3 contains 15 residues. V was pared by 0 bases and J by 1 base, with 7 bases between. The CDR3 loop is CASSEAQGAKNIQYF. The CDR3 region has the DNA TGTGCCAGCAGTGAAGCGCAGGGTGCCAAAAACATTCAGTACTTC.

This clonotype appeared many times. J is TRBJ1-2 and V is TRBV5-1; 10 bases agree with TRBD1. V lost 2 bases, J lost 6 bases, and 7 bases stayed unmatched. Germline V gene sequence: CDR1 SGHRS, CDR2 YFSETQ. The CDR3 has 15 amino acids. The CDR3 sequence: CASSFATGTGDGYTF. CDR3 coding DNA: TGCGCCAGCAGCTTTGCTACCGGGACAGGGGATGGCTACACCTTC. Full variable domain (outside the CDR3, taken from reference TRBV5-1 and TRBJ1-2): KAGVTQTPRYLIKTRGQQVTLSCSPISGHRSVSWYQQTPGQGLQFLFEYFSETQRNKGNFPGRFSGRQFSNSRSEMNVSTLELGDSALYLCASSFATGTGDGYTFGSGTRLTVV.

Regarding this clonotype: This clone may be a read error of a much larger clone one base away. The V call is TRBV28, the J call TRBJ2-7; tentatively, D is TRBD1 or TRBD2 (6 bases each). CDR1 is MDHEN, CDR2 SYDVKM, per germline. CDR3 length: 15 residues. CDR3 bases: TGTGCCGGCAGTTTATCGGGGGCTGGTAACTACGAGCAGTACTTC. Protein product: CAGSLSGAGNYEQYF.

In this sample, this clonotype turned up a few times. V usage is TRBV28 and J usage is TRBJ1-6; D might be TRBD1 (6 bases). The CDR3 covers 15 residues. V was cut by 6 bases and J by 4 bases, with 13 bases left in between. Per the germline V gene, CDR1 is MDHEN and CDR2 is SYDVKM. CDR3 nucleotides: TGTGCCAGCAGACTTCCCGGACAGTATAATTCACCCCTCCACTTT. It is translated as CASRLPGQYNSPLHF.